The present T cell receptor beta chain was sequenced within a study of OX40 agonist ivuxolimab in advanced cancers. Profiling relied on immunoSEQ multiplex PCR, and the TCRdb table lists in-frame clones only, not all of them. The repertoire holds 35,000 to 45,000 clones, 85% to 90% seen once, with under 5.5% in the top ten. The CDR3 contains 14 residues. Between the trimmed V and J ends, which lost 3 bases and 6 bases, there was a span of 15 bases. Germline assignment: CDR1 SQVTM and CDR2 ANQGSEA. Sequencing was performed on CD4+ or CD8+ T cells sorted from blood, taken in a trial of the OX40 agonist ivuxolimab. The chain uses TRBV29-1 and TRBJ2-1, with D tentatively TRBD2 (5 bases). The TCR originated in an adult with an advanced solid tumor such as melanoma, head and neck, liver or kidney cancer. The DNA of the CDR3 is TGCAGCGTTGACTTGAGGGAGTATGGCAATGAGCAGTTCTTC. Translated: CSVDLREYGNEQFF.